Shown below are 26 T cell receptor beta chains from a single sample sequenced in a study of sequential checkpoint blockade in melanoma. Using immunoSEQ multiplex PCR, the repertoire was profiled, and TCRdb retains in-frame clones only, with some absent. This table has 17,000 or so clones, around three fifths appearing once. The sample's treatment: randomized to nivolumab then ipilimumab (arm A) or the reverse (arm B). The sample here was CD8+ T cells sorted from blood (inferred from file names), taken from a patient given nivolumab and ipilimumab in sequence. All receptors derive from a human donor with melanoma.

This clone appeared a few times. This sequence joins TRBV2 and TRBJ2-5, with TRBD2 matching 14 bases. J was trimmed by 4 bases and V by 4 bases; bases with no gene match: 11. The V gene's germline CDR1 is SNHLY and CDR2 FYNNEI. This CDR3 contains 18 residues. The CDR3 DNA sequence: TGTGCCAGCAGTGGGCTGGGAGCCGGGACTAGCGGGAGAGAGACCCAGTACTTC. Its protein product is CASSGLGAGTSGRETQYF.

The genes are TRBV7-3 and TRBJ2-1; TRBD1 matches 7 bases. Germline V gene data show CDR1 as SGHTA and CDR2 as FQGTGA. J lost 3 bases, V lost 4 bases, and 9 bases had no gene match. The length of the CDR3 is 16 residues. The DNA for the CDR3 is TGTGCCAGCAGCTGGGGGCCCGACAGGGACTACAATGAGCAGTTCTTC. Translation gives CASSWGPDRDYNEQFF.

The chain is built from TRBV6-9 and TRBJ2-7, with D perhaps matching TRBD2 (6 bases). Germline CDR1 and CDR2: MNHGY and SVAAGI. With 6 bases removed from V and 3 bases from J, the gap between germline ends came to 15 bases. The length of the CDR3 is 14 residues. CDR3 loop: CASRDGREGYEQYF. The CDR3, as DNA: TGTGCCAGCAGGGATGGGCGGGAAGGCTACGAGCAGTACTTC.

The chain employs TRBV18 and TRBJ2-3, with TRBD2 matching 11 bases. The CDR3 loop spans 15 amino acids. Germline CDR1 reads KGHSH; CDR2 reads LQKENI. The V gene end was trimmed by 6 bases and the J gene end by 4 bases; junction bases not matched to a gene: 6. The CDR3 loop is CASSLVGLAADTQYF. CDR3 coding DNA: TGTGCCAGCTCGCTAGTGGGACTAGCGGCAGATACGCAGTATTTT.

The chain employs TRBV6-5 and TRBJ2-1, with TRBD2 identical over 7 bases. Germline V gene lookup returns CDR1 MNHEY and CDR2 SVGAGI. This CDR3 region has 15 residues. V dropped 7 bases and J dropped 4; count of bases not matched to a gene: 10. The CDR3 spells CASTHVASGYNEQFF. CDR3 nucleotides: TGTGCCAGCACCCACGTGGCTAGCGGATACAATGAGCAGTTCTTC.

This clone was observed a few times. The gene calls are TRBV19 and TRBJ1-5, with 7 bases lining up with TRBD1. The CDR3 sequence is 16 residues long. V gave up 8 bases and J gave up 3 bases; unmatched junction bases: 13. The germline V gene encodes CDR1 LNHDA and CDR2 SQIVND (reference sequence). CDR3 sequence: CASQPAGGIFNQPQHF. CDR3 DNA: TGTGCCAGTCAACCGGCAGGGGGGATTTTCAATCAGCCCCAGCATTTT.

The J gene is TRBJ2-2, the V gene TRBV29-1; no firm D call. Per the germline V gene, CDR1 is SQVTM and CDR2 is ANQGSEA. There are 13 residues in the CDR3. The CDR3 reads CTVENPNTGELFF. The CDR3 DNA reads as TGCACCGTCGAGAATCCGAACACCGGGGAGCTGTTTTTT.

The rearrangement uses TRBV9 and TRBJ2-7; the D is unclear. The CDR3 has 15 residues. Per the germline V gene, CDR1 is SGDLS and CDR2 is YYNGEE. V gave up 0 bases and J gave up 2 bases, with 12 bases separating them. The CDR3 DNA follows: TGTGCCAGCAGCGTAGGAGGCAGCCCAACCTACGAGCAGTACTTC. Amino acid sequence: CASSVGGSPTYEQYF. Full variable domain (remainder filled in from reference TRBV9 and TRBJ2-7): DSGVTQTPKHLITATGQRVTLRCSPRSGDLSVYWYQQSLDQGLQFLIQYYNGEERAKGNILERFSAQQFPDLHSELNLSSLELGDSALYFCASSVGGSPTYEQYFGPGTRLTVT.

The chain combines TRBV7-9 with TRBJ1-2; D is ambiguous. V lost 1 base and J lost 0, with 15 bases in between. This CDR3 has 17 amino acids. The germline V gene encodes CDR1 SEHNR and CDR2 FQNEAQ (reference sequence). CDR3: CASSLGSGISANYGYTF. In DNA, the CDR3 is TGTGCCAGCAGCTTAGGGTCGGGGATATCAGCTAACTATGGCTACACCTTC.

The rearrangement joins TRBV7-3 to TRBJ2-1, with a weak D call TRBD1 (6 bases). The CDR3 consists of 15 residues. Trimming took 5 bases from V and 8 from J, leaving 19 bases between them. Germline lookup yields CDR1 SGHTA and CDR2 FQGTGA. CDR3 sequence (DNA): TGTGCCAGCAGCCCTCATAGCAGGGGTGGTGATGAGCAGTTCTTC. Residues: CASSPHSRGGDEQFF.

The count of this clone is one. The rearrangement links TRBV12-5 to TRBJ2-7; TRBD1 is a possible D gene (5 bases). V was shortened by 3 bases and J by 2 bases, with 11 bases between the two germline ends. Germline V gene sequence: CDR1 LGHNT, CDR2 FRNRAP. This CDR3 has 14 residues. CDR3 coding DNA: TGTGCTAGTGGTTTAACGGACACCGCCTACGAGCAGTACTTC. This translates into CASGLTDTAYEQYF.

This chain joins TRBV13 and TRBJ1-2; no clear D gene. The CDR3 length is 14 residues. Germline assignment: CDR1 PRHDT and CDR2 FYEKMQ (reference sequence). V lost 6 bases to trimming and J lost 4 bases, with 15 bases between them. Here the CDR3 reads CASSDGRRIYGYTF. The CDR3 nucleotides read TGTGCCAGCAGTGACGGCAGGAGGATCTATGGCTACACCTTC.

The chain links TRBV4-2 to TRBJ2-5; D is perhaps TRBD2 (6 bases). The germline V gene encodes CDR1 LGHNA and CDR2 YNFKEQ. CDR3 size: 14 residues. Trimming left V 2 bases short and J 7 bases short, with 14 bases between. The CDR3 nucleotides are TGTGCCAGCAGCCAAACGGGACTTAAGGGGACCCAGTACTTC. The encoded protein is CASSQTGLKGTQYF.

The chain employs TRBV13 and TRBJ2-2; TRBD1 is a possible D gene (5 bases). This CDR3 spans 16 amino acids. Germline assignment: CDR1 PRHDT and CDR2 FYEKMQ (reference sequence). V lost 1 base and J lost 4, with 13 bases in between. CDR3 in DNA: TGTGCCAGCAGCTTAGAAGGGGTACCTCTCACCGGGGAGCTGTTTTTT. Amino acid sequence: CASSLEGVPLTGELFF.

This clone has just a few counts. This CDR3 reads CAWSVDSVNTEAFF. Written as DNA, the CDR3 is TGTGCCTGGAGTGTCGACAGCGTGAACACTGAAGCTTTCTTT. This chain uses TRBV30 with TRBJ1-1; weak D call: TRBD1 (5 bases). Germline V gene sequence: CDR1 GTSNPN, CDR2 SVGIG (reference sequence). The CDR3 contains 14 residues. Trimming removed 0 bases at V and 0 bases at J, with 8 bases between.

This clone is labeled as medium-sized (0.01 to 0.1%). CDR3 nucleotide sequence: TGCGCCAGCAGGGGGACAGATTTACCTGGGGCCAACGTCCTGACTTTC. This encodes CASRGTDLPGANVLTF. The V call is TRBV10-2, the J call TRBJ2-6; TRBD1 matches 7 bases. V lost 6 bases and J lost 2; bases outside the gene matches: 7. The CDR3 has 16 residues. Germline CDR1 is WSHSY and CDR2 is SAAADI.

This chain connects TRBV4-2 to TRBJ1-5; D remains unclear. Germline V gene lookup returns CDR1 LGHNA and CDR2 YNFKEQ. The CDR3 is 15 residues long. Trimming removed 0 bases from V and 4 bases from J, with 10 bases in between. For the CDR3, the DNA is TGTGCCAGCAGCCAAGATACCGGCGGGAATCAGCCCCAGCATTTT. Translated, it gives CASSQDTGGNQPQHF.

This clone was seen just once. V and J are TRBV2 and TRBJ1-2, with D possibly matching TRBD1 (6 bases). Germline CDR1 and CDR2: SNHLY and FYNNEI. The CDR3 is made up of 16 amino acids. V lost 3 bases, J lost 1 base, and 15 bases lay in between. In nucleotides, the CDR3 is TGTGCCAGCAGTGAGGAGGCAGGGGCTTTTAACTATGGCTACACCTTC. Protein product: CASSEEAGAFNYGYTF.

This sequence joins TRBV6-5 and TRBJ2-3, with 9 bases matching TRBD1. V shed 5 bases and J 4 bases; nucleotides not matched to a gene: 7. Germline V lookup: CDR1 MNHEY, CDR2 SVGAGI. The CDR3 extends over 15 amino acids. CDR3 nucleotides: TGTGCCAGCAGTCCGGGACAGGGAGAACCAGATACGCAGTATTTT. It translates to CASSPGQGEPDTQYF.

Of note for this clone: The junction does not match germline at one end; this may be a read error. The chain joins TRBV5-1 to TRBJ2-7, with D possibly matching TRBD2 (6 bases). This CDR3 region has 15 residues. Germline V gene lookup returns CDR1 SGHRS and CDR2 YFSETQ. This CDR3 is CASSLAGGAHYEQYF. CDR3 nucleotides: TGTGCCAGCAGCTTGGCCGGCGGGGCGCACTACGAGCAGTACTTC.

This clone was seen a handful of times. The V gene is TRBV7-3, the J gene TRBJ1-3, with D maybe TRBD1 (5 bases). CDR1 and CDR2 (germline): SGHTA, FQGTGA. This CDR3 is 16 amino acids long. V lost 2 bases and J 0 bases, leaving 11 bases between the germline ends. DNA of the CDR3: TGTGCCAGCAGCTTATTTTTTGACAGCTCTGGAAACACCATATATTTT. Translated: CASSLFFDSSGNTIYF.

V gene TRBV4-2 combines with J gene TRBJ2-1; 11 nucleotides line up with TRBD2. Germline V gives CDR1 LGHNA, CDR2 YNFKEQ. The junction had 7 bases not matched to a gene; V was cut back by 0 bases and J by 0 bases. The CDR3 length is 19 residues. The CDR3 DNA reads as TGTGCCAGCAGCCAAGACCCGGGACTAGCGGCTAGCTCCTACAATGAGCAGTTCTTC. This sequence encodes CASSQDPGLAASSYNEQFF.

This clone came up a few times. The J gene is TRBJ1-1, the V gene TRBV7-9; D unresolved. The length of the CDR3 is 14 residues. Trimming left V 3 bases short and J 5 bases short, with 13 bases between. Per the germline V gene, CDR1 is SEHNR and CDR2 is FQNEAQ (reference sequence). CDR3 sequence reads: CASSFTGPGTEAFF. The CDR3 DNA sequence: TGTGCCAGCAGCTTCACCGGACCGGGGACTGAAGCTTTCTTT.

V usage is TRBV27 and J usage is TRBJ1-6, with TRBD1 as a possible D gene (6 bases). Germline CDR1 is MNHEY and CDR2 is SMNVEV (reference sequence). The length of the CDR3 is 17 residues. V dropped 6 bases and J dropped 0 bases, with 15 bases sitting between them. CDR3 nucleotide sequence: TGTGCCAGCAGCGCAACAGGGACGGACTCCTATAATTCACCCCTCCACTTT. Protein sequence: CASSATGTDSYNSPLHF.

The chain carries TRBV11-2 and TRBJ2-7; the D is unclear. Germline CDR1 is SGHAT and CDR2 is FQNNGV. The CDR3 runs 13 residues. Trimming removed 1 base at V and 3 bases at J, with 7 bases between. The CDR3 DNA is TGTGCCAGCAGCTTAGGTGCCAGCTACGAGCAGTACTTC. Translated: CASSLGASYEQYF.

CDR3: CASSIALYNEQFF. In nucleotides, the CDR3 is TGTGCCAGTAGTATAGCCCTCTACAATGAGCAGTTCTTC. This chain joins TRBV19 and TRBJ2-1, with D unclear. CDR3 size: 13 residues. From germline, CDR1 is LNHDA and CDR2 SQIVND (reference sequence). V dropped 1 base and J dropped 3 bases, with 4 bases sitting between them. Full variable domain (outside the CDR3, taken from reference TRBV19 and TRBJ2-1): DGGITQSPKYLFRKEGQNVTLSCEQNLNHDAMYWYRQDPGQGLRLIYYSQIVNDFQKGDIAEGYSVSREKKESFPLTVTSAQKNPTAFYLCASSIALYNEQFFGPGTRLTVL.